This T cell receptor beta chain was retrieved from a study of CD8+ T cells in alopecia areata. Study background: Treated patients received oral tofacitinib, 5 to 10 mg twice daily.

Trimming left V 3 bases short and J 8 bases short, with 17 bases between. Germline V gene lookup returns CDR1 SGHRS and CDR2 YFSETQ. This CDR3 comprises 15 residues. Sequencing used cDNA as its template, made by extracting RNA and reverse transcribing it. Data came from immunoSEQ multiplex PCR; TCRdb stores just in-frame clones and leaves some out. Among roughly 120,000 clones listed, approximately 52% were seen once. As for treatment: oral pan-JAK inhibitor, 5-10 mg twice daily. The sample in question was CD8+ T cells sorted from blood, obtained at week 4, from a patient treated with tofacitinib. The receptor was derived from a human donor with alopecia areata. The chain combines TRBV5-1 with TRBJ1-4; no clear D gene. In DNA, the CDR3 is TGCGCCAGCAGCTGGGCGGATCCTCGGGGAGAAAAACTGTTTTTT. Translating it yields CASSWADPRGEKLFF.